These 10 T cell receptor beta chains share one sample of origin, sequenced in a study of blood T cell repertoires in COVID-19. Produced via immunoSEQ multiplex PCR; TCRdb's table is partial and in-frame only. The table has 400,000 to 500,000 clones, just over 85% seen once; the top ten hold roughly 1.4%. The sample taken for sequencing was peripheral blood. These receptors were collected from a woman younger than 45 with active or convalescent COVID-19.

The rearrangement links TRBV5-8 to TRBJ2-2; 8 bases agree with TRBD2. This CDR3 has 18 residues. Germline values: CDR1 SGHTS, CDR2 YDEGEE. V dropped 4 bases and J dropped 4; count of bases not matched to a gene: 15. In DNA form, the CDR3 reads TGTGCCAGCAGCCCATTTAGCGGGACGGTGGGATTCACCGGGGAGCTGTTTTTT. It is translated as CASSPFSGTVGFTGELFF.

In this sample, this clone turned up a few times. This chain uses TRBV3-1 (or the pseudogene TRBV3-2) with TRBJ2-7, with D uncertain. This CDR3 spans 14 amino acids. CDR1 LGHDT and CDR2 YNNKEL come from the germline V gene (reference sequence). The V gene lost 0 bases and the J gene lost 6 bases, with 12 bases spanning the gap. The CDR3 DNA sequence: TGTGCCAGCAGCCAAGACTCCACCCTCAGCGAGCAGTACTTC. Translating gives CASSQDSTLSEQYF.

This chain joins TRBV29-1 and TRBJ1-1; D might be TRBD1 (6 bases). Germline V gene lookup returns CDR1 SQVTM and CDR2 ANQGSEA. This CDR3 spans 19 amino acids. Trimming cost V 5 bases and J 0 bases, with 28 bases left between them. The CDR3 DNA is TGCAGCGTTTCACGCTCACGTGGAAGGACAGAAACCATGAACACTGAAGCTTTCTTT. Translating it yields CSVSRSRGRTETMNTEAFF.

The chain couples TRBV30 to TRBJ1-5; 9 bases map to TRBD1. This CDR3 is built from 16 residues. Trimming took 3 bases from V and 5 from J; bases not matched to a gene: 11. Per the germline V gene, CDR1 is GTSNPN and CDR2 is SVGIG (reference sequence). CDR3 region: CAWSESGTGRYQPQHF. The DNA of the CDR3 is TGTGCCTGGAGCGAGTCCGGGACAGGGCGTTATCAGCCCCAGCATTTT.

The CDR3 reads CASSSFPRLAGGRTDTQYF. The CDR3 bases are TGTGCCAGCAGCTCCTTCCCTCGACTAGCGGGGGGCCGAACAGATACGCAGTATTTT. The chain links TRBV11-2 to TRBJ2-3, with TRBD2 matching over 13 bases. The CDR3 spans 19 residues. V lost 4 bases, J lost 3 bases, and 13 bases stayed unmatched. Looked up from germline, CDR1 is SGHAT and CDR2 is FQNNGV.

The chain employs TRBV3-1 (or the pseudogene TRBV3-2) and TRBJ1-6; maybe TRBD1 (5 bases). The V gene's germline CDR1 is LGHDT and CDR2 YNNKEL (reference sequence). This CDR3 is built from 14 residues. V was pared by 4 bases and J by 7 bases, with 11 bases between. CDR3: CASSPMRQNSPLHF. The DNA of the CDR3 is TGTGCCAGCAGCCCCATGAGACAGAATTCACCCCTCCACTTT.

The chain joins TRBV2 to TRBJ2-2, with 10 bases that match TRBD1. Germline V gene sequence: CDR1 SNHLY, CDR2 FYNNEI. With 6 bases clipped from V and 5 bases from J, the junction kept 3 bases outside the gene matches. CDR3 length: 14 amino acids. The CDR3 DNA reads TGTGCCAGCAGCGGACAGGGGGGAACCGGGGAGCTGTTTTTT. This encodes CASSGQGGTGELFF.

V and J are TRBV6-4 and TRBJ2-1; D is perhaps TRBD1 (5 bases). The germline V and J ends were trimmed by 0 bases and 8 bases, with 11 bases remaining between them. The CDR3 is made up of 14 amino acids. Per the germline V gene, CDR1 is MRHNA and CDR2 is SNTAGT. This CDR3 is CASSDSGQTHEQFF. The DNA of the CDR3 is TGTGCCAGCAGTGACTCGGGGCAGACTCATGAGCAGTTCTTC.

The chain links TRBV7-9 to TRBJ1-5; no clear D. This CDR3 has 14 residues. V lost 1 base to trimming and J lost 5 bases, with 9 bases between them. Germline values: CDR1 SEHNR, CDR2 FQNEAQ (reference sequence). The CDR3 loop is CASSLVPVDQPQHF. In DNA, the CDR3 is TGTGCCAGCAGCTTAGTTCCAGTCGATCAGCCCCAGCATTTT.

This chain connects TRBV7-9 to TRBJ2-5; TRBD2 matches 8 bases. Trimming cost V 5 bases and J 4 bases; bases outside gene matches: 15. The CDR3 contains 17 residues. In germline, CDR1 is SEHNR, CDR2 FQNEAQ (reference sequence). CDR3 region: CASSDRRAGVARETQYF. CDR3 nucleotides: TGTGCCAGCAGCGATCGGCGAGCGGGAGTAGCGCGAGAGACCCAGTACTTC.